This is a list of T cell receptor beta chains from one sample in a study of blood T cell repertoires in COVID-19. Assay: immunoSEQ multiplex PCR; the TCRdb copy retains only in-frame clones and omits some. The data show 160,000 or so clones, about 85% seen once. The sequencing input was PBMCs or T cells enriched from blood (not recorded which). The source is a woman aged 45-65 years who had recovered from COVID-19. The CDR3 runs from the conserved cysteine through the conserved F or W. Fields, in order: clone size, J gene, V gene, D gene, CDR3 DNA, CDR3 protein. D genes are given only for firm matches. Clone size is shown for a subset of rows, as once, few, many or a class of expanded clone.

. | TRBJ2-3 | TRBV7-2 | TRBD2 | TGTGCCAGCAGCTGGACGACTAGCGCGGGCACAGATACGCAGTATTTT | CASSWTTSAGTDTQYF
. | TRBJ1-1 | TRBV3-1/TRBV3-2 | . | TGTGCCAGCAGCCATCAGTCCCCGATGAACACTGAAGCTTTCTTT | CASSHQSPMNTEAFF
few | TRBJ2-1 | TRBV25-1 | . | TGTGCCAGCAGTCTCTACAATGAGCAGTTCTTC | CASSLYNEQFF
. | TRBJ1-2 | TRBV6-2/TRBV6-3 | . | TGTGCCAGCAGTTCCTCGGCAGGGCGATACTATGGCTACACCTTC | CASSSSAGRYYGYTF
. | TRBJ1-6 | TRBV27 | . | TGTGCCAGCAGTTTACAGTCCTCCTATAATTCACCCCTCCACTTT | CASSLQSSYNSPLHF
. | TRBJ2-7 | TRBV5-1 | TRBD1 | TGCGCCAGCAGCTCGGGTCCGGGACAGATAAGCTCCTACGAGCAGTACTTC | CASSSGPGQISSYEQYF
. | TRBJ1-1 | TRBV12-3/TRBV12-4 | . | TGTGCCAGCCTAGAGGGGGACACTGAAGCTTTCTTT | CASLEGDTEAFF
. | TRBJ2-1 | TRBV12-5 | . | TGTGCTAGTGGTTTGGTAGTGGGGAGTAGCTCCTACAATGAGCAGTTCTTC | CASGLVVGSSSYNEQFF
. | TRBJ1-2 | TRBV20-1 | . | TGCAGTGCTAGCAGGGAAGGCGGCTACACCTTC | CSASREGGYTF
. | TRBJ2-2 | TRBV18 | TRBD1 | TGTGCCAGTTCGCCGGGACAGGGGGACACCGGGGAGCTGTTTTTT | CASSPGQGDTGELFF
few | TRBJ2-1 | TRBV10-3 | TRBD2 | TGTGCCATCAGTGAGTCGAGGAGCGGGAGGGACAATGAGCAGTTCTTC | CAISESRSGRDNEQFF
. | TRBJ1-2 | TRBV11-3 | . | TGTGCCAGCAGCTCCACTCGGGAGAGGGATGGCTACACCTTC | CASSSTRERDGYTF
. | TRBJ2-7 | TRBV28 | TRBD2 | TGTGCCAGCAGGACCACAGGACTAGAAGCCTACGAGCAGTACTTC | CASRTTGLEAYEQYF
. | TRBJ1-1 | TRBV9 | TRBD1 | TGTGCCAGCAGCGCGGCGGGACAGGTAAACACTGAAGCTTTCTTT | CASSAAGQVNTEAFF
once | TRBJ2-7 | TRBV5-6 | . | TGTGCCAGCAGCTTGGTGGTCTACTCCTACGAGCAGTACTTC | CASSLVVYSYEQYF
once | TRBJ2-1 | TRBV29-1 | . | TGCAGCGTTGAGAGAGGGAGCAATGAGCAGTTCTTC | CSVERGSNEQFF
. | TRBJ1-2 | TRBV29-1 | TRBD1 | TGCAGCTTGGACAGGGGGCATGGCTACACCTTC | CSLDRGHGYTF
. | TRBJ1-1 | TRBV29-1 | TRBD1 | TGCAGCGTTGGGTCAGGGGGCACTGAAGCTTTCTTT | CSVGSGGTEAFF
. | TRBJ2-7 | TRBV7-9 | . | TGTGCCAGCAGCTCCACCAGGGGAAAGTACGAGCAGTACTTC | CASSSTRGKYEQYF
once | TRBJ2-3 | TRBV15 | . | TGTGCCACCAGCAGAGAAATGGGCGCAGATACGCAGTATTTT | CATSREMGADTQYF
once | TRBJ2-3 | TRBV5-6 | TRBD1 | TGTGCCAGCAGCTCCATCGCACGGGACAGGGAAGATACGCAGTATTTT | CASSSIARDREDTQYF
. | TRBJ1-3 | TRBV27 | . | TGTGCCAGCAGTTTACAGGGATCTGGAAACACCATATATTTT | CASSLQGSGNTIYF
. | TRBJ1-5 | TRBV7-9 | TRBD1 | TGTGCCAGCAGACGGGACAGGGACCAGCCCCAGCATTTT | CASRRDRDQPQHF
. | TRBJ2-7 | TRBV7-2 | . | TGTGCCAGCAGTCCGGACAGAGACCACTACGAGCAGTACTTC | CASSPDRDHYEQYF
. | TRBJ2-7 | TRBV28 | TRBD1 | TGTGCCAGCAGTTTCCGGGACAGGGTTCGGGAGCAGTACTTC | CASSFRDRVREQYF
. | TRBJ1-3 | TRBV3-1/TRBV3-2 | TRBD1 | TGTGCCAGCAGCCGCGGACAGGCCCTTTTCTCTGGAAACACCATATATTTT | CASSRGQALFSGNTIYF
. | TRBJ2-2 | TRBV11-3 | TRBD1 | TGTGCCAGCAGCTTAGTATACGGGACAGGGACGAACACCGGGGAGCTGTTTTTT | CASSLVYGTGTNTGELFF
once | TRBJ2-5 | TRBV6-6 | . | TGTGCCAGCAGCGATCAACCTGGGAGGGAGACCCAGTACTTC | CASSDQPGRETQYF
. | TRBJ2-1 | TRBV12-3/TRBV12-4 | . | TGTGCCAGCAGTTTTTCGTTCGGTGAGCAGTTCTTC | CASSFSFGEQFF
. | TRBJ2-1 | TRBV4-3 | . | TGCGCCAGCAGCCAAGAGCTCAGACGGGAGTCCTACAATGAGCAGTTCTTC | CASSQELRRESYNEQFF
. | TRBJ1-1 | TRBV10-1 | . | TGCGCCACGCTGACAGGGAACACTGAAGCTTTCTTT | CATLTGNTEAFF
. | TRBJ1-2 | TRBV2 | TRBD1 | TGTGCCAGCAGTGGCTGGACCCCGGGGACAGGGAGAATTAAGCTAAACTATGGCTACACCTTC | CASSGWTPGTGRIKLNYGYTF